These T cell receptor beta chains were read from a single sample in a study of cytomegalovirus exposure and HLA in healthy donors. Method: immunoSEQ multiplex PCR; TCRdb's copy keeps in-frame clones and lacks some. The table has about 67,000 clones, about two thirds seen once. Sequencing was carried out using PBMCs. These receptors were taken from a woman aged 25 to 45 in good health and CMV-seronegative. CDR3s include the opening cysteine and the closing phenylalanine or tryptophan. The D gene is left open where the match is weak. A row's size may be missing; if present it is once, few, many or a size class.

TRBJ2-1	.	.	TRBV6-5	CASSYLSSSYNEQFF	TGTGCCAGCAGTTATCTGTCTAGCTCCTACAATGAGCAGTTCTTC
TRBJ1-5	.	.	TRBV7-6	CASSLNEGYQPQHF	TGTGCCAGCAGCTTAAATGAGGGTTATCAGCCCCAGCATTTT
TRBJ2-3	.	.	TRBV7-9	CASSPTVAQYF	TGTGCCAGCAGCCCCACAGTTGCGCAGTATTTT
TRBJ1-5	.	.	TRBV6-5	CASSEYSTDQPQHF	TGTGCCAGCAGTGAATATTCGACTGATCAGCCCCAGCATTTT
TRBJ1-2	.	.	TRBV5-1	CASSLDGSGLYGYTF	TGCGCCAGCAGCTTGGACGGCAGCGGCCTCTATGGCTACACCTTC
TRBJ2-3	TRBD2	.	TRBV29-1	CSVWSGGAGDTQYF	TGCAGCGTCTGGAGCGGGGGGGCCGGAGATACGCAGTATTTT
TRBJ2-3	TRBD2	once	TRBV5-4	CASTLGTSGGPRTDTQYF	TGTGCCAGCACCCTAGGGACTAGCGGGGGACCGCGCACAGATACGCAGTATTTT
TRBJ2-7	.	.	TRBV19	CASSIGSAKTYEQYF	TGTGCCAGTAGTATCGGATCAGCGAAAACCTACGAGCAGTACTTC
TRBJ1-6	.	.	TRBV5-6	CASSWGGQNSPLHF	TGTGCCAGCAGCTGGGGGGGACAAAATTCACCCCTCCACTTT
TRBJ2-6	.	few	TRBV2	CASSDSSGANVLTF	TGTGCCAGCAGTGACAGCTCTGGGGCCAACGTCCTGACTTTC
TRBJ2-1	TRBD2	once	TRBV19	CASSDKRAGASYNEQFF	TGTGCCAGTAGTGATAAACGAGCGGGGGCCTCCTACAATGAGCAGTTCTTC
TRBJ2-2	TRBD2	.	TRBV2	CASSELAGAGELFF	TGTGCCAGCAGTGAACTAGCGGGGGCCGGGGAGCTGTTTTTT
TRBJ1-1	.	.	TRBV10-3	CAIRTRGDTEAFF	TGTGCCATCAGGACCCGGGGGGACACTGAAGCTTTCTTT
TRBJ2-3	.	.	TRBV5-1	CASSLQGYTDTQYF	TGCGCCAGCAGCTTACAGGGATACACAGATACGCAGTATTTT
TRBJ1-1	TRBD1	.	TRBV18	CASSQMGQGNTEAFF	TGTGCCAGCTCACAAATGGGACAGGGAAACACTGAAGCTTTCTTT
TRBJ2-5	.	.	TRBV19	CASSADREETQYF	TGTGCCAGTAGTGCCGACAGAGAAGAGACCCAGTACTTC
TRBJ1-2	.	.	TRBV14	CASSATLLYGYTF	TGTGCCAGCAGCGCGACACTGCTCTATGGCTACACCTTC
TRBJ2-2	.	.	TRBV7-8	CASSLGRTGELFF	TGTGCCAGCAGCTTAGGGAGGACCGGGGAGCTGTTTTTT
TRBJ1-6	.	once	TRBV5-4	CASGPQGAGNPPLHF	TGTGCCAGCGGCCCACAGGGAGCGGGGAATCCACCCCTCCACTTT
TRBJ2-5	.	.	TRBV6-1	CASSIEGVGETQYF	TGTGCCAGCAGTATAGAGGGTGTTGGGGAGACCCAGTACTTC
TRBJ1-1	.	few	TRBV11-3	CASSPQGSTAKAFF	TGTGCCAGCAGCCCCCAGGGGTCGACAGCTAAAGCTTTCTTT
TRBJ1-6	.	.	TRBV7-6	CASSSLSSYNSPLHF	TGTGCCAGCAGCAGCCTGAGCTCCTATAATTCACCCCTCCACTTT
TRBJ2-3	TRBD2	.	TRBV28	CASSRQTSFGTDTQYF	TGTGCCAGCAGTCGGCAGACTAGCTTCGGCACAGATACGCAGTATTTT
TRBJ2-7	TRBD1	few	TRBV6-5	CASSSTGGRDEQYF	TGTGCCAGCAGTTCGACAGGGGGCCGAGACGAGCAGTACTTC
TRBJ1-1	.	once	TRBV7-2	CASSLAAGVYEAFF	TGTGCCAGCAGCCTTGCGGCCGGAGTCTATGAAGCTTTCTTT
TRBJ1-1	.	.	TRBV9	CASTVGAQGTEAFF	TGTGCCAGCACCGTAGGAGCGCAAGGCACTGAAGCTTTCTTT
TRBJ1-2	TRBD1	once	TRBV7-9	CASIQDRGYGYTF	TGTGCCAGCATCCAAGACAGGGGCTATGGCTACACCTTC
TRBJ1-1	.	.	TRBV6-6	CASSYRRAAEAFF	TGTGCCAGCAGTTATCGGAGAGCAGCTGAAGCTTTCTTT
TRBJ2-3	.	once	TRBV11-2	CASSLDQGSDTQYF	TGTGCCAGCAGCTTAGACCAGGGGTCAGATACGCAGTATTTT
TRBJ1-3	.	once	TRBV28	CASSFGSLSGNTIYF	TGTGCCAGCAGTTTCGGTAGTCTCTCTGGAAACACCATATATTTT
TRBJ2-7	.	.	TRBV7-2	CASSLDELGRGAYEQYF	TGTGCCAGCAGCTTAGACGAGTTGGGCAGGGGAGCCTACGAGCAGTACTTC
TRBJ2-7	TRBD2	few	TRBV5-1	CASSPRTSGDYEQYF	TGCGCCAGCAGCCCCCGGACTAGCGGTGACTACGAGCAGTACTTC
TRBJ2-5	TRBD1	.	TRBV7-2	CASSPSGQGETQYF	TGTGCCAGCAGCCCTTCTGGACAGGGAGAGACCCAGTACTTC
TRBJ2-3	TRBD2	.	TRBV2	CASSVMRGALDTQYF	TGTGCCAGCAGTGTCATGCGGGGGGCCTTAGATACGCAGTATTTT
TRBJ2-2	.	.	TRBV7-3	CASEAGAGTGELFF	TGTGCCAGCGAGGCAGGGGCCGGCACCGGGGAGCTGTTTTTT
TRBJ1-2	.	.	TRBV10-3	CAISDREEGYTF	TGTGCCATCAGTGACAGGGAGGAAGGCTACACCTTC
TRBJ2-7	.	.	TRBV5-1	CASSAGPSYEQYF	TGCGCCAGCAGCGCGGGGCCCTCCTACGAGCAGTACTTC
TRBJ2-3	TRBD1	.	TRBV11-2	CASSLGRGRGSTDTQYF	TGTGCCAGCAGCTTAGGCCGGGGCAGGGGGAGCACAGATACGCAGTATTTT
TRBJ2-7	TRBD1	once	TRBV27	CASSLGQGGEQYF	TGTGCCAGCAGTTTGGGACAGGGTGGTGAGCAGTACTTC
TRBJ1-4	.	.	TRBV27	CASRSAGATNEKLFF	TGTGCCAGCAGGTCCGCAGGGGCCACTAATGAAAAACTGTTTTTT
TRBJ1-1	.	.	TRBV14	CASSLGGDTEAFF	TGTGCCAGCAGTCTAGGGGGGGACACTGAAGCTTTCTTT
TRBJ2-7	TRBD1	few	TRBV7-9	CASSPGTVAEQYF	TGCGCCAGCAGTCCCGGGACAGTGGCCGAGCAGTACTTC
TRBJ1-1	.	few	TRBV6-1	CASTQGPTSTEAFF	TGTGCCAGCACCCAGGGGCCCACGAGCACTGAAGCTTTCTTT
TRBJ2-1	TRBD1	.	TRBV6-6	CASSRTGAYNEQFF	TGTGCCAGCAGTCGGACAGGGGCGTACAATGAGCAGTTCTTC
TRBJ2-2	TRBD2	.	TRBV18	CASSPPSGGNTGELFF	TGTGCCAGCTCACCGCCTAGCGGAGGAAACACCGGGGAGCTGTTTTTT
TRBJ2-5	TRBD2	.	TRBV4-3	CASSQAQQRGSGTQYF	TGCGCCAGCAGCCAAGCTCAGCAGCGGGGGTCAGGGACCCAGTACTTC
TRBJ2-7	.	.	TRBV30	CAWKGSYEQYF	TGTGCCTGGAAGGGGTCCTACGAGCAGTACTTC
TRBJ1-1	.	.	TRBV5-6	CASSLGPPFRGAEAFF	TGTGCCAGCAGCTTGGGCCCCCCTTTTAGGGGCGCTGAAGCTTTCTTT
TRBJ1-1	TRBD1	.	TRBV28	CASSPPGLSGGTEAFF	TGTGCCAGCAGTCCTCCGGGACTTTCAGGGGGGACTGAAGCTTTCTTT
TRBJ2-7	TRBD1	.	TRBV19	CASQRDRDHEQYF	TGTGCCAGTCAACGGGACAGGGACCACGAGCAGTACTTC
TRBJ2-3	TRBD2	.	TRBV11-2	CASSFGLAGGPVRDTQYF	TGTGCCAGCAGCTTTGGACTAGCGGGGGGGCCTGTCCGAGATACGCAGTATTTT
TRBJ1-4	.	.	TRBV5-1	CASSFLRAQSNEKLFF	TGCGCCAGCAGCTTCCTCAGGGCGCAGTCTAATGAAAAACTGTTTTTT
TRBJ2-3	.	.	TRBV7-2	CASSPGGSTDTQYF	TGTGCCAGCAGCCCCGGCGGCAGCACAGATACGCAGTATTTT